Listed here are 3 T cell receptor beta chains from one sample, sequenced in a study of cytotoxic CD8 clonotypes in ibrutinib-treated CLL (dated by TCRdb to the early 2020s). Receptor libraries were prepared by the immunoSEQ multiplex PCR assay. Here the immuneACCESS table is served through TCRdb, limited to in-frame sequences with V and J called. Missing clones are a known gap in these copies; in checked studies unresolved V genes cover under half, and the rest lacks a known reason. Across this sample there are around 29,000 clones, with around three quarters seen only once. In total, the top ten clones hold roughly 56% of the sample. The time point label, as the study defines it: around 2 years on ibrutinib. This specimen consisted of PBMCs, obtained after 24 months of ibrutinib treatment. These receptors all stem from a human donor with chronic lymphocytic leukemia.

This clone has only a few counts. The chain combines TRBV2 with TRBJ2-7, with TRBD1 matching over 10 bases. With 11 bases clipped from V and 3 bases from J, the junction kept 13 bases outside the gene matches. The CDR3 loop spans 15 amino acids. Looked up from germline, CDR1 is SNHLY and CDR2 is FYNNEI. The CDR3, as DNA: TGTGCCGGTGGATCATCCGGGACAGGGGACTACGAGCAGTACTTC. As protein: CAGGSSGTGDYEQYF.

J is TRBJ1-4 and V is TRBV29-1, with D unresolved. The CDR3 length is 11 residues. Germline V lookup: CDR1 SQVTM, CDR2 ANQGSEA. Trimming removed 5 bases at V and 7 bases at J, with 8 bases between. CDR3: CSVRTAEKLFF. In DNA form, the CDR3 reads TGCAGCGTTAGGACCGCTGAAAAACTGTTTTTT.

This clone was picked up a small number of times. This chain connects TRBV5-5 to TRBJ1-1; no definite D call. With 5 bases removed from V and 1 base from J, the gap between germline ends came to 9 bases. CDR1 SGHKS and CDR2 YYEKEE come from the germline V gene (reference sequence). The CDR3 totals 13 residues. For the CDR3, the DNA is TGTGCCAGCAGGCGCAGAGCGAACACTGAAGCTTTCTTT. It encodes CASRRRANTEAFF. Supplemented by reference TRBV5-5 and TRBJ1-1, the full variable domain reads DAGVTQSPTHLIKTRGQQVTLRCSPISGHKSVSWYQQVLGQGPQFIFQYYEKEERGRGNFPDRFSARQFPNYSSELNVNALLLGDSALYLCASRRRANTEAFFGQGTRLTVV.